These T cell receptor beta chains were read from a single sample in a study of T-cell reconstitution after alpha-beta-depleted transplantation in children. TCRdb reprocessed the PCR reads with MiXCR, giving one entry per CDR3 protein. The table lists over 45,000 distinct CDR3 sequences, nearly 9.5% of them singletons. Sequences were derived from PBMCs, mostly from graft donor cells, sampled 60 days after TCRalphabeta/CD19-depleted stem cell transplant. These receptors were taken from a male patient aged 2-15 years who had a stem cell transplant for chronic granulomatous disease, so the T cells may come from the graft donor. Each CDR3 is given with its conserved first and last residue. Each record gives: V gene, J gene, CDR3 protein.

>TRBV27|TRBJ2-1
CASSPTASGGQFF
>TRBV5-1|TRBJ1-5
CASSLGDRVGGNQPQHF
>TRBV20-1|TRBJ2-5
CSASVEGETQYF
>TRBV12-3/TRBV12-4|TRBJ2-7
CASSLQGEQYF
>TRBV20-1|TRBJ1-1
CSARLVLGRGQNTEAFF
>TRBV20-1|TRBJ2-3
CSARAPGDTQYF
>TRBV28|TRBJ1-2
CASTENRGLYGYTF
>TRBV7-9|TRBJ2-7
CASSHDTTGNIEQYF
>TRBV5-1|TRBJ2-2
CASKTTSGNTGELFF
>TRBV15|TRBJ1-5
CATSREQGLNQPQHF
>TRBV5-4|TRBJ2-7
CASTFGAGVEQYF
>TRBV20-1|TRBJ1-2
CSARGHLDYGYTF
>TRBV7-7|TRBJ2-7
CASSLGPGEIYEQYF
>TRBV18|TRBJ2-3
CASSPVTGVDTQYF
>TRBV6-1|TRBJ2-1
CASSDPASAWGNEQFF
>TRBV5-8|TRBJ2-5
CALSRFQETQYF
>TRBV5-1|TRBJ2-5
CASSPPLTAGGPTETQYF
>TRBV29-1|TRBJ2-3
CSVEDLSGRGDTQYF
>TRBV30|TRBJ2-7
CAWSGARPPYEQYF
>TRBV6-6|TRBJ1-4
CASRRGADEKLFF
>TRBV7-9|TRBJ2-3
CASSPTEFSTDTQYF
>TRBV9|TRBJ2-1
CASSPRRGPSYNEQFF
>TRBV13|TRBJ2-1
CASSLLRGEQFF
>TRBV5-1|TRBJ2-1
CASRTALSYNEQFF
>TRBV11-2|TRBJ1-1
CASSFGRAYTEAFF
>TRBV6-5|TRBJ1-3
CASSYSIVPGNTIYF
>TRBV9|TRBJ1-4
CASSLGQGFNEKLFF
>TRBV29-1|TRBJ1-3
CSAVRSSGNTIYF
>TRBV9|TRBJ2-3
CASSVFGHTDTQYF
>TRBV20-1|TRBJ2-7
CSATSARSYEQYF
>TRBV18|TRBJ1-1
CASSPSGGGMNTEAFF
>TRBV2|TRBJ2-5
CASSEGQGISQYF
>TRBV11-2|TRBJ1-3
CASSSPGQPGSGNTIYF
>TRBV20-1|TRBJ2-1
CSAPWTSRGNEQFF
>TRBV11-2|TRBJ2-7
CASSFGSGTAYEQYF
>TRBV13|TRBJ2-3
CASSRGLAGDTQYF
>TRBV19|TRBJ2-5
CASRTSGNQETQYF
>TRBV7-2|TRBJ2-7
CASSLGRALEQYF